Below, one T cell receptor beta chain is given with its context. Its antigen is unknown. No base qualities exist here, and no much larger clone lies one base off it. The collaborating institutions used their own protocols to collect whole blood in K2EDTA tubes. Collaborator samples were shipped for TCRbeta analysis as frozen whole blood, isolated PBMCs, or DNA extracted from either sample type. TCRbeta CDR3 regions were amplified from genomic DNA by means of the immunoSEQ Assay, a bias-controlled multiplex PCR. Per the source publication's procedure: The number of nucleated cells in each sample was estimated from the amplification of reference gene primers within the assay. To quantify the absolute abundance of each unique TCRbeta CDR3 rearrangement, sequence reads were collapsed and filtered. Productive Simpson clonality was computed per sample as the square root of Simpson's diversity index over productive rearrangements. Not all clones reach the TCRdb copy of this immuneACCESS table, which keeps in-frame sequences only. Checked studies attribute under half of the gap to unresolved V genes and leave the rest unexplained. V and J calls and clone size follow that table, whereas D and trimming were derived from the DNA. The sample table holds about 150,000 clones, of which roughly four fifths were seen once. The ten largest clonotypes hold nearly 15% of the sample.

The source of the sample is a study of blood T cell repertoires in COVID-19 (dated by TCRdb to 2019 to 2021). Regarding the study in general: Samples covering the acute and convalescent phases of COVID-19 were provided by collaborators in the United States, Italy and Spain. The samples were drawn from two sources: the first 160 participants of the ongoing ImmuneRACE study, and 1,254 subjects contributed by 6 global collaborators. A freely available public database, intended as a resource for researchers studying the immune response to SARS-CoV-2, is where the repertoires were released. A de-identified subject ID, COVID-19 status, age in years and sex were almost always included in the sample metadata. Where available, HLA class I and class II types were obtained from metadata supplied by the sample provider rather than from assay-based typing. The material from the prospective study consisted of cDNA or gDNA derived from T cells, B-cell-depleted T cells, or PBMCs. The dataset comprised deeply sampled blood TCRbeta repertoires from subjects exposed to, actively infected with, or recovered from COVID-19. Broad study findings and their caveats: The quantity of clinical and demographic metadata differed by source and by participant and was supplied without curation.

Between the V and J ends, shortened by 5 bases and 6 bases respectively, the junction contains 12 bases. The CDR3 has 12 amino acids, counting the end cysteine and phenylalanine. The CDR3 DNA has 36 bases and is translated from base 1. From the germline V gene (reference sequence), CDR1 is GTSNPN and CDR2 is SVGIG. The rearranged chain carries TRBV30 and TRBJ2-3, and possibly TRBD2, on 6 matching bases. Sequenced material: peripheral blood. This receptor was taken from a human donor with acute or convalescent COVID-19. The donor label of this sample is uncertain. The CDR3 corresponds to CAWSSGGDTQYF. The sequenced DNA is TGTGCCTGGTCTAGTGGGGGGGATACGCAGTATTTT.